The clone carrying this T cell receptor beta chain was detected only a few times. Its antigen is still unknown. The junction differs from germline at one of its ends, possibly a read error. The data derive from a study of response to subunit inactivated influenza vaccine. CDR1 and CDR2 from the germline V gene are SEHNR and FQNEAQ (reference sequence). The CDR3 covers 16 residues. Study findings and constraints: The authors put forward the suggestion that each seasonal influenza vaccination may bring in only a limited number of new T cells.

Each CDR3 protein gets one entry after TCRdb re-called the RT-PCR reads with MiXCR. The sample lists roughly 710,000 distinct CDR3 sequences, approximately 15% occurring once. The material sequenced was PBMCs from blood, taken approximately 15 days before vaccination. The TCR sequence derives from a man aged 50-60 years who received an inactivated influenza vaccine. J is TRBJ2-2 and V is TRBV7-9; TRBD2 is a possible D gene (6 bases). The CDR3 nucleotides read TGTGCCAGCAGCCTAGCGAGACGCCTTGTGGACGGGGAGCTGTTTTTT. It specifies CASSLARRLVDGELFF.